Listed below are T cell receptor beta chains from one sample, sequenced in a study of glioma-infiltrating T cells after dendritic cell vaccination. Profiling relied on immunoSEQ multiplex PCR, and the TCRdb table lists in-frame clones only, not all of them. The profile shows roughly 52,000 clones, approximately 83% of them singletons. This specimen consisted of blood, obtained before dendritic cell vaccination. The receptors come from a human donor with glioblastoma. Both conserved end residues are part of each CDR3. The D gene is left open where the match is weak. Clone sizes are given selectively: once, few, many, or a class where the clone is expanded.

TRBV7-9,TRBD1,.,TRBJ2-6,CASSLRGDRRSSGANVLTF,TGTGCCAGCAGCTTAAGGGGGGACAGGCGCTCCTCTGGGGCCAACGTCCTGACTTTC
TRBV19,TRBD1,.,TRBJ2-3,CASSTGQGIRTDTQYF,TGTGCCAGTAGCACTGGACAGGGTATTAGAACAGATACGCAGTATTTT
TRBV11-2,TRBD1,once,TRBJ2-7,CASSSGQGYEQYF,TGTGCCAGCAGCTCGGGACAGGGGTACGAGCAGTACTTC
TRBV2,.,few,TRBJ1-3,CATQTGRGNTIYF,TGTGCCACCCAAACAGGGCGTGGAAACACCATATATTTT
TRBV2,.,.,TRBJ2-3,CASSDRADTQYF,TGTGCCAGCAGTGATCGCGCAGATACGCAGTATTTT
TRBV27,TRBD2,.,TRBJ2-1,CASGRGGDYNEQFF,TGTGCCAGCGGCCGGGGGGGCGACTACAATGAGCAGTTCTTC
TRBV19,TRBD2,.,TRBJ2-1,CASRRVSEGTSGRGSYNEQFF,TGTGCCAGCAGAAGGGTGTCTGAGGGGACTAGCGGGAGGGGGTCCTACAATGAGCAGTTCTTC
TRBV5-1,TRBD1,.,TRBJ2-7,CASSPSFPRQGNEQYF,TGCGCCAGCAGCCCATCCTTTCCCCGACAGGGGAACGAGCAGTACTTC
TRBV10-3,.,.,TRBJ1-5,CAIKGVDQPQHF,TGTGCCATCAAAGGAGTAGATCAGCCCCAGCATTTT
TRBV4-3,TRBD2,few,TRBJ2-1,CASSEGGSGGAYEQFF,TGCGCCAGCAGCGAAGGGGGCAGCGGGGGGGCGTATGAGCAGTTCTTC
TRBV30,.,.,TRBJ1-1,CAWLELRQKNTEAFF,TGTGCCTGGCTAGAACTTAGACAGAAAAACACTGAAGCTTTCTTT
TRBV6-5,.,once,TRBJ2-3,CASSSADTQYF,TGTGCCAGCAGTTCCGCAGATACGCAGTATTTT
TRBV7-8,TRBD1,.,TRBJ2-7,CASSLATGTDNAMEQYF,TGTGCCAGCAGCTTAGCCACAGGGACAGACAACGCAATGGAGCAGTACTTC
TRBV4-1,.,.,TRBJ2-1,CASSQLGTSYNEQFF,TGCGCCAGCAGCCAATTAGGGACATCCTACAATGAGCAGTTCTTC
TRBV27,.,.,TRBJ2-5,CASSIRREETQYF,TGTGCCAGCAGTATTAGACGGGAAGAGACCCAGTACTTC
TRBV30,TRBD1,.,TRBJ1-2,CAWSPGTDYGYTF,TGTGCCTGGAGCCCCGGGACAGACTATGGCTACACCTTC
TRBV15,.,.,TRBJ1-5,CATSGINSNQPQHF,TGTGCCACCTCAGGCATTAATAGCAATCAGCCCCAGCATTTT
TRBV2,TRBD1,.,TRBJ1-1,CASLTGVNTEAFF,TGTGCCAGCCTTACAGGGGTGAACACTGAAGCTTTCTTT
TRBV6-5,TRBD1,.,TRBJ1-2,CASSDPGTAYGYTF,TGTGCCAGCAGTGATCCCGGGACAGCTTATGGCTACACCTTC
TRBV18,TRBD2,.,TRBJ2-5,CASSPPSGNQETQYF,TGTGCCAGCTCACCACCTAGCGGGAATCAAGAGACCCAGTACTTC
TRBV7-2,.,.,TRBJ1-1,CASSAPGGGWVTEAFF,TGTGCCAGCAGCGCTCCGGGAGGGGGATGGGTCACTGAAGCTTTCTTT
TRBV30,TRBD1,once,TRBJ1-1,CAWSGLQGDTEAFF,TGTGCCTGGAGTGGGCTACAGGGGGACACTGAAGCTTTCTTT
TRBV5-6,.,.,TRBJ2-3,CASSLFNTDTQYF,TGTGCCAGCAGCTTGTTTAACACAGATACGCAGTATTTT
TRBV7-2,TRBD1,.,TRBJ2-5,CASSFQAGGETQYF,TGTGCCAGCAGCTTTCAGGCAGGGGGAGAGACCCAGTACTTC